Listed below are T cell receptor beta chains from one sample, sequenced in a study of blood T cell repertoires in COVID-19. Repertoires were generated with immunoSEQ multiplex PCR, while TCRdb's copy carries only in-frame clones and drops some. The repertoire holds some 350,000 clones, with about 90% as singletons. Sequencing was performed on peripheral blood. Receptors originate from a woman in her twenties or thirties with COVID-19, enrolled during active disease. Each CDR3 is given without its conserved first and last residue. Each record gives: V gene, D gene, J gene, CDR3 protein. A D gene is named only where the DNA matches it firmly.

V gene: TRBV5-1; D gene: NA; J gene: TRBJ1-1; CDR3 protein: ASSLRQTNTEAF
V gene: TRBV5-4; D gene: TRBD2; J gene: TRBJ2-7; CDR3 protein: ASSHDQRGGFYEQY
V gene: TRBV7-9; D gene: TRBD1; J gene: TRBJ2-7; CDR3 protein: ASSLEGQGYEQY
V gene: TRBV7-2; D gene: NA; J gene: TRBJ2-3; CDR3 protein: ASSLGGLLTDTQY
V gene: TRBV15; D gene: NA; J gene: TRBJ1-2; CDR3 protein: ATSRGKDTIINYGYT
V gene: TRBV18; D gene: NA; J gene: TRBJ2-1; CDR3 protein: ASSPASGELDDNEQF
V gene: TRBV7-9; D gene: TRBD2; J gene: TRBJ2-7; CDR3 protein: ASSFGGGVALYEQY
V gene: TRBV4-1; D gene: NA; J gene: TRBJ1-6; CDR3 protein: ASSQGRQWDSPLH
V gene: TRBV7-8; D gene: NA; J gene: TRBJ1-5; CDR3 protein: ASSAGQYSNQPQH
V gene: TRBV11-1; D gene: TRBD2; J gene: TRBJ2-2; CDR3 protein: ASSLGGTGELF
V gene: TRBV19; D gene: NA; J gene: TRBJ1-6; CDR3 protein: ASSITSEDFNSPLH
V gene: TRBV6-2/TRBV6-3; D gene: TRBD1; J gene: TRBJ1-1; CDR3 protein: ASSQPDRGRWAF
V gene: TRBV24-1; D gene: TRBD1; J gene: TRBJ2-3; CDR3 protein: ATSDLRRGDTQY
V gene: TRBV15; D gene: TRBD1; J gene: TRBJ1-1; CDR3 protein: ATGTGMNTEAF
V gene: TRBV6-5; D gene: TRBD2; J gene: TRBJ2-3; CDR3 protein: ASSSSGRAGDTQY
V gene: TRBV30; D gene: NA; J gene: TRBJ1-3; CDR3 protein: AWSSTGRNTIY
V gene: TRBV6-2/TRBV6-3; D gene: TRBD1; J gene: TRBJ1-4; CDR3 protein: ASSYGSGGRIEKLF
V gene: TRBV5-4; D gene: NA; J gene: TRBJ2-1; CDR3 protein: ASSFGQGSYNEQF
V gene: TRBV27; D gene: TRBD1; J gene: TRBJ1-1; CDR3 protein: ASSLLTGGTEAF
V gene: TRBV19; D gene: TRBD1; J gene: TRBJ1-6; CDR3 protein: ATLGGQNNSPLH
V gene: TRBV13; D gene: TRBD2; J gene: TRBJ2-1; CDR3 protein: ASSIRLAGGHEQF
V gene: TRBV7-9; D gene: NA; J gene: TRBJ2-1; CDR3 protein: ASSSGHVNEQF
V gene: TRBV10-3; D gene: NA; J gene: TRBJ2-1; CDR3 protein: AISEFGGISVNEQF
V gene: TRBV6-5; D gene: TRBD2; J gene: TRBJ2-7; CDR3 protein: ASSSPSGGVNEQY
V gene: TRBV12-3/TRBV12-4; D gene: NA; J gene: TRBJ1-3; CDR3 protein: ASSSSAGNTIY
V gene: TRBV14; D gene: TRBD2; J gene: TRBJ2-3; CDR3 protein: ASSRVGGIGTDTQY
V gene: TRBV4-1; D gene: TRBD1; J gene: TRBJ1-2; CDR3 protein: ASSPETGGDYGYT
V gene: TRBV10-3; D gene: TRBD2; J gene: TRBJ2-3; CDR3 protein: AISLGVSGEPPY
V gene: TRBV7-2; D gene: TRBD2; J gene: TRBJ2-3; CDR3 protein: ASSVGGLAVKSVFGQY
V gene: TRBV28; D gene: TRBD2; J gene: TRBJ2-1; CDR3 protein: ASTRNELAGAF
V gene: TRBV5-6; D gene: NA; J gene: TRBJ2-1; CDR3 protein: ASSFLTGSSYNEQF
V gene: TRBV10-3; D gene: TRBD2; J gene: TRBJ2-3; CDR3 protein: AIAIRASGGRTDTQY
V gene: TRBV5-5; D gene: NA; J gene: TRBJ1-1; CDR3 protein: ASSLSDSPHSTNTEAF
V gene: TRBV9; D gene: NA; J gene: TRBJ2-2; CDR3 protein: ASSTGHVNTGELF
V gene: TRBV4-1; D gene: TRBD1; J gene: TRBJ2-7; CDR3 protein: ASSPGQGGSYEQY
V gene: TRBV6-5; D gene: NA; J gene: TRBJ2-7; CDR3 protein: ASRLSVSYEQY
V gene: TRBV5-1; D gene: TRBD1; J gene: TRBJ1-2; CDR3 protein: ASSPGQINYGYT
V gene: TRBV7-2; D gene: NA; J gene: TRBJ1-1; CDR3 protein: ASSFGNTEAF
V gene: TRBV9; D gene: TRBD1; J gene: TRBJ1-2; CDR3 protein: ASSLQQGAQGYT
V gene: TRBV19; D gene: NA; J gene: TRBJ1-2; CDR3 protein: AIARETGYGYT